The 12 T cell receptor beta chains presented below share a single source sample, sequenced in a study of blood T cells in healthy people across ages. Through a sample-barcoded 5' primer and a J-beta primer mix, a second PCR was run for roughly 6 to 11 cycles. MiXCR was run by TCRdb on the 5' RACE reads, yielding one entry per CDR3 protein. The data contain under 2,000,000 distinct CDR3 sequences, roughly 52% of them singletons. Sequencing was carried out using blood. These receptors came from a woman in her thirties or forties in good health.

Ten or more counts support this clonotype. This chain connects TRBV7-2 to TRBJ2-7; TRBD2 agrees at 7 bases. V trimming: 1 base; J trimming: 6 bases; junction bases outside the gene matches: 6. The germline V gene encodes CDR1 SGHTA and CDR2 FQGNSA. CDR3 size: 14 residues. CDR3 protein: CASSLVAGVVEQYF. CDR3 sequence (DNA): TGTGCCAGCAGCTTAGTGGCGGGGGTTGTCGAGCAGTACTTC.

The chain combines TRBV13 with TRBJ2-2; TRBD1 is a possible D gene (6 bases). Germline CDR1 PRHDT, CDR2 FYEKMQ (reference sequence). Trimming shortened V by 2 bases and J by 0 bases, and 10 bases separated the two germline ends. This CDR3 is 16 amino acids long. The CDR3: CASSLPGQANTGELFF. The CDR3 coding sequence is TGTGCCAGCAGCTTACCGGGACAAGCGAACACCGGGGAGCTGTTTTTT.

The genes are TRBV24-1 and TRBJ2-3; TRBD2 aligns across 13 bases. This CDR3 is 16 amino acids long. The germline V gene encodes CDR1 KGHDR and CDR2 SFDVKD. V lost 4 bases, J lost 4 bases, and 4 bases stayed unmatched. CDR3 amino acids: CATSDRTSGGADTQYF. The CDR3 DNA reads TGTGCCACCAGTGACCGGACTAGCGGGGGCGCAGATACGCAGTATTTT.

This clonotype was counted at least ten times. One junction end disagrees with the germline gene, perhaps due to a read error. The J gene is TRBJ1-2, the V gene TRBV4-3; 8 bases map to TRBD1. CDR3 length: 13 amino acids. Germline V gene lookup returns CDR1 LGHNA and CDR2 YSLEER. The CDR3 protein is CASSPQGVYGYTF. The CDR3, as DNA: TGTGCCAGCAGTCCACAGGGGGTCTATGGCTACACCTTC.

The V and J genes are TRBV6-2 or TRBV6-3 and TRBJ1-4; possible D gene TRBD1, 5 bases. Germline-derived CDR1 and CDR2 are MNHEY and SVGEGT. V dropped 5 bases and J dropped 6 bases, with 13 bases sitting between them. The CDR3 runs 14 residues. The CDR3: CASSTRDGDEKLFF. The DNA of the CDR3 is TGTGCCAGCAGTACCCGGGACGGGGATGAAAAACTGTTTTTT.

This clonotype was picked up a small number of times. The chain couples TRBV2 to TRBJ2-5; 7 bases line up with TRBD1. With 2 bases clipped from V and 3 bases from J, the junction kept 15 bases outside the gene matches. This CDR3 has 18 residues. CDR1 is SNHLY, CDR2 FYNNEI, per germline. The CDR3 loop reads CASSERAGGTPEKETQYF. The CDR3 DNA sequence: TGTGCCAGCAGTGAAAGAGCAGGGGGAACTCCGGAGAAAGAGACCCAGTACTTC. Drawing the rest from reference TRBV2 and TRBJ2-5, the complete variable domain is EPEVTQTPSHQVTQMGQEVILRCVPISNHLYFYWYRQILGQKVEFLVSFYNNEISEKSEIFDDQFSVERPDGSNFTLKIRSTKLEDSAMYFCASSERAGGTPEKETQYFGPGTRLLVL.

This chain joins TRBV9 and TRBJ2-4, with D tentatively TRBD1 or TRBD2 (5 bases each). The germline V gene encodes CDR1 SGDLS and CDR2 YYNGEE. V was shortened by 3 bases and J by 0 bases, with 13 bases between the two germline ends. The CDR3 has 16 residues. CDR3 sequence: CASSGTGTVAKNIQYF. CDR3 nucleotide sequence: TGTGCCAGCAGCGGAACCGGGACGGTAGCCAAAAACATTCAGTACTTC.

This clonotype has just a few counts. V is TRBV11-2 and J is TRBJ2-5, with 7 bases that match TRBD1. Germline V CDR1 and CDR2: SGHAT, FQNNGV. Trimming cost V 1 base and J 4 bases; bases outside gene matches: 9. The CDR3 is 16 residues long. The CDR3 DNA reads as TGTGCCAGCAGCTTAGGGGAGACAGGGTTGGGAGAGACCCAGTACTTC. This codes for CASSLGETGLGETQYF. The complete variable domain, with remaining parts taken from reference TRBV11-2 and TRBJ2-5, reads EAGVAQSPRYKIIEKRQSVAFWCNPISGHATLYWYQQILGQGPKLLIQFQNNGVVDDSQLPKDRFSAERLKGVDSTLKIQPAKLEDSAVYLCASSLGETGLGETQYFGPGTRLLVL.

V gene TRBV12-5 combines with J gene TRBJ2-1; no firm D call. Trimming pared 6 bases from V and 9 bases from J, leaving 15 bases between. The CDR3 covers 13 residues. Germline-derived CDR1 and CDR2 are LGHNT and FRNRAP. CDR3 in DNA: TGTGCTAGTGGAACTGGGGTGTACGCTGAGCAGTTCTTC. This codes for CASGTGVYAEQFF.

The chain employs TRBV2 and TRBJ1-2; D is possibly TRBD1 (5 bases). The CDR3 runs 14 residues. Germline CDR1 reads SNHLY; CDR2 reads FYNNEI. V was trimmed by 7 bases and J by 5 bases, leaving 17 bases between them. The CDR3 DNA follows: TGTGCCAGCACAATGAAGCAGGGCGGGTATGGCTACACCTTC. Its translation: CASTMKQGGYGYTF.

This clonotype turned up a few times. This chain uses TRBV25-1 with TRBJ2-5; TRBD2 is a possible D gene (6 bases). The length of the CDR3 is 14 residues. Trimming shortened V by 1 base and J by 13 bases, and 19 bases separated the two germline ends. Germline values: CDR1 MGHDK, CDR2 SYGVNS. The CDR3 loop reads CASSESTSRGRRYF. The CDR3 bases are TGTGCCAGCAGTGAATCCACTAGCCGCGGCAGGAGGTACTTC.

J is TRBJ2-1 and V is TRBV12-5, with 9 positions matching TRBD2. Germline V gene data show CDR1 as LGHNT and CDR2 as FRNRAP. The CDR3 is 15 residues long. The V segment lost 2 bases and the J segment 2 bases; nucleotides outside the gene matches: 1. The CDR3 loop is CASGLSGGTYNEQFF. DNA for the CDR3: TGTGCTAGTGGTTTGAGCGGGGGGACCTACAATGAGCAGTTCTTC.